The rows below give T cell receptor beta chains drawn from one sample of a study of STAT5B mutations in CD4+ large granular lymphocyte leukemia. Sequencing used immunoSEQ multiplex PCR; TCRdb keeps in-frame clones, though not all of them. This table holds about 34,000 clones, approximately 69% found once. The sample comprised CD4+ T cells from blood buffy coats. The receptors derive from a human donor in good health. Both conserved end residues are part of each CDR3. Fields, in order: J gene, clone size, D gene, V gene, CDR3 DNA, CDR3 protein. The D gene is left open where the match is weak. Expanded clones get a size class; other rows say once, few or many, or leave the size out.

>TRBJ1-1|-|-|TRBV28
TGTGTCTCTAAGGTCTGGGGCATGAACACTGAAGCTTTCTTT
CVSKVWGMNTEAFF
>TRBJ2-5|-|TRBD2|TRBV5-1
TGCGCCAGCAGCCCGGAGGTAGCGGGGCGCCAAGAGACCCAGTACTTC
CASSPEVAGRQETQYF
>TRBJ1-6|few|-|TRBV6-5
TGTGCCAGCACGGGTTATAATTCACCCCTCCACTTT
CASTGYNSPLHF
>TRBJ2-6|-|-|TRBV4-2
TGTGCCAGTGGGACGGGCTGGCAGGGGGCCAACGTCCTGACTTTC
CASGTGWQGANVLTF
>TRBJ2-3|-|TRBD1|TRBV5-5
TGTGCCAGCAGCAGGGACAGGGCGACAGATACGCAGTATTTT
CASSRDRATDTQYF
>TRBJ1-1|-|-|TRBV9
TGTGCCAGCAGCGTAGGAGGGATAGCCACTGAAGCTTTCTTT
CASSVGGIATEAFF
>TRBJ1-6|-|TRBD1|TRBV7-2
TGTGCCAGCAGCTTGACCCTTCCTACAGGGGGGTCACCCCTCCACTTT
CASSLTLPTGGSPLHF
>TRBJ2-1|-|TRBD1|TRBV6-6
TGTGCCAGCAGTGCCGGGACAGCCACGATCTTC
CASSAGTATIF
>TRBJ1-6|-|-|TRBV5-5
TGTGCCAGCAGCCGATCCTGGACGGGGGGATCACCCCTCCACTTT
CASSRSWTGGSPLHF
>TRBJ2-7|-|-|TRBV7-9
TGTGCCAGCAGCTTAAACAGTCCCTCCTACGAGCAGTACTTC
CASSLNSPSYEQYF
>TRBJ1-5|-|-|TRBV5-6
TGTGCCAGCAGCTTGAGGCGAGGCAATCAGCCCCAGCATTTT
CASSLRRGNQPQHF
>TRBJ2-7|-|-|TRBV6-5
TGTGCCAGCAAACCCATCGGGGCCGCTACAGACGAGCAGTACTTC
CASKPIGAATDEQYF
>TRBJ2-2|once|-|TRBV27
TGTGCCAGCAGTTATGGGACGCAGAACACCGGGGAGCTGTTTTTT
CASSYGTQNTGELFF
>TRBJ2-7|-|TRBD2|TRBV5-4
TGTGCCAGCAGCTTGGTGGCGGGGGGACCCTCCTACGAGCAGTACTTC
CASSLVAGGPSYEQYF
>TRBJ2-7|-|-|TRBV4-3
TGCGCCAGCAGCCAAGCTTGGGCAGGGAACTACGAGCAGTACTTC
CASSQAWAGNYEQYF
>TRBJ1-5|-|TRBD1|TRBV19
TGTGCCAGTAAGCAGAATGGACAGGGCAATCAGCCCCAGCATTTT
CASKQNGQGNQPQHF